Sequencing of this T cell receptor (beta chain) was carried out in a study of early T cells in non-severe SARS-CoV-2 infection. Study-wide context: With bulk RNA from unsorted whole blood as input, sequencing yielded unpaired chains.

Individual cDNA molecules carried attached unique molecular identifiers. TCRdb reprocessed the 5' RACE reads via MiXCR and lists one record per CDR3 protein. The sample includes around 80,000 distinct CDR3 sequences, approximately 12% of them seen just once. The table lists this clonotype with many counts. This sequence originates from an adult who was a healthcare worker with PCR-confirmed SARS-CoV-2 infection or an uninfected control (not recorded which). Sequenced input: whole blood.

The CDR3 spells CAWSVQGTGANVLTF. CDR3 nucleotide sequence: TGTGCCTGGAGTGTTCAAGGGACTGGGGCCAACGTCCTGACTTTC. The chain links TRBV30 to TRBJ2-6, with D unresolved. V was trimmed by 0 bases and J by 2 bases, leaving 8 bases between them. The CDR3 consists of 15 residues. The germline V gene encodes CDR1 GTSNPN and CDR2 SVGIG (reference sequence). The entire variable domain, with the rest obtained from reference TRBV30 and TRBJ2-6, is as follows: SQTIHQWPATLVQPVGSPLSLECTVEGTSNPNLYWYRQAAGRGLQLLFYSVGIGQISSEVPQNLSASRPQDRQFILSSKKLLLSDSGFYLCAWSVQGTGANVLTFGAGSRLTVL.